The 31 T cell receptor beta chains in this list originate from one sample, sequenced in a study of T cells in Graves' hyperthyroidism and ophthalmopathy. Amplified TCR beta CDR3 regions derived from RNA transcripts. With the HTBI primer set, the TCR CDR3 went through a first round of RT-PCR. One entry per CDR3 protein results from TCRdb running MiXCR on the multiplex PCR reads. There are fewer than 800,000 distinct CDR3 sequences in the sample; about a sixth occur only once, and 8.4% lies in the top ten. Sequencing was carried out using blood. These receptor sequences come from a man younger than 35 with Graves' hyperthyroidism.

This clonotype occurred many times. This chain joins TRBV5-1 and TRBJ2-7, with 8 bases that match TRBD1. The germline V gene encodes CDR1 SGHRS and CDR2 YFSETQ. The CDR3 is made up of 15 amino acids. Trimming removed 1 base from V and 4 bases from J; junction bases left unmatched: 7. CDR3: CASSLIGQGDYEQYF. CDR3 nucleotide sequence: TGCGCCAGCAGCTTGATCGGACAGGGTGATTACGAGCAGTACTTC.

This clonotype was counted many times. The chain couples TRBV28 to TRBJ2-5; possibly TRBD1 for D (5 bases). The CDR3 spans 14 residues. Trimming shortened V by 2 bases and J by 4 bases, and 11 bases separated the two germline ends. Germline-derived CDR1 and CDR2 are MDHEN and SYDVKM. CDR3 amino acids: CASSLIGAGETQYF. As DNA, the CDR3 is TGTGCCAGCAGTTTAATTGGGGCCGGAGAGACCCAGTACTTC. The full variable domain, completed using reference TRBV28 and TRBJ2-5, is DVKVTQSSRYLVKRTGEKVFLECVQDMDHENMFWYRQDPGLGLRLIYFSYDVKMKEKGDIPEGYSVSREKKERFSLILESASTNQTSMYLCASSLIGAGETQYFGPGTRLLVL.

The CDR3 region has the DNA TGCAGTGCAACCGTGGGCCTAGATACGCAGTATTTT. This codes for CSATVGLDTQYF. This sequence joins TRBV20-1 and TRBJ2-3, with D hard to call. Germline V CDR1 and CDR2: DFQATT, SNEGSKA (reference sequence). CDR3 length: 12 amino acids. V was trimmed by 6 bases and J by 5 bases, leaving 12 bases between them.

This clonotype was detected only a few times. This sequence joins TRBV13 and TRBJ2-4; the match to TRBD2 covers 8 bases. Germline V gives CDR1 PRHDT, CDR2 FYEKMQ (reference sequence). The CDR3 runs to 16 residues. With V trimmed by 1 base and J by 8 bases, 10 bases remained unmatched. The CDR3 DNA reads TGTGCCAGCAGCTTAGCCCAGCGGGAGTCGAGAGACATTCAGTACTTC. Translating it yields CASSLAQRESRDIQYF. Looking up the rest from reference TRBV13 and TRBJ2-4 gives the full variable domain: AAGVIQSPRHLIKEKRETATLKCYPIPRHDTVYWYQQGPGQDPQFLISFYEKMQSDKGSIPDRFSAQQFSDYHSELNMSSLELGDSALYFCASSLAQRESRDIQYFGAGTRLSVL.

There are many counts of this clonotype. The chain links TRBV7-2 to TRBJ2-7; D possibly corresponds to TRBD1 (5 bases). The germline V and J ends were trimmed by 5 bases and 3 bases, with 17 bases remaining between them. CDR3 length: 15 residues. Germline V gene sequence: CDR1 SGHTA, CDR2 FQGNSA. CDR3 residues: CASSPIDRELYEQYF. CDR3 coding DNA: TGTGCCAGCAGCCCGATAGACAGAGAGCTCTACGAGCAGTACTTC.

The table lists this clonotype with a few counts. At one of its ends the junction is not consistent with the germline gene, which may arise from a read error. The chain carries TRBV28 and TRBJ2-1; the match to TRBD2 covers 12 bases. The V gene's germline CDR1 is MDHEN and CDR2 SYDVKM. The CDR3 runs 15 residues. The CDR3 DNA reads TGTGCCAGCAGGCCTCTAGCGGGAGGGTTCAATGAGCAGCTCTTC. It is translated as CASRPLAGGFNEQLF. The whole variable domain, filled in from reference TRBV28 and TRBJ2-1, reads DVKVTQSSRYLVKRTGEKVFLECVQDMDHENMFWYRQDPGLGLRLIYFSYDVKMKEKGDIPEGYSVSREKKERFSLILESASTNQTSMYLCASRPLAGGFNEQLFGPGTRLTVL.

The rearrangement links TRBV6-1 to TRBJ1-3, with D possibly matching TRBD1 (5 bases). Germline lookup yields CDR1 MNHNS and CDR2 SASEGT. The CDR3 contains 14 residues. V shed 4 bases and J shed 4 bases, with 11 bases lying between them. DNA for the CDR3: TGTGCCAGCAGTGCGACAGTCCGCGGAAACACCATATATTTT. Amino acid sequence: CASSATVRGNTIYF.

The CDR3 DNA is TGTGCCAGCAGTCCATGGACAGGGCAGTCCTATGGTGAAGCTTTCTTT. This gives the protein CASSPWTGQSYGEAFF. The chain is built from TRBV28 and TRBJ1-1, with 8 bases aligning to TRBD1. V was clipped by 5 bases and J by 7 bases; unmatched bases: 15. The germline CDR1 and CDR2 sequences are MDHEN and SYDVKM. This CDR3 has 16 amino acids. Supplemented by reference TRBV28 and TRBJ1-1, the full variable domain reads DVKVTQSSRYLVKRTGEKVFLECVQDMDHENMFWYRQDPGLGLRLIYFSYDVKMKEKGDIPEGYSVSREKKERFSLILESASTNQTSMYLCASSPWTGQSYGEAFFGQGTRLTVV.

This clonotype was recorded at least ten times. The chain has TRBV5-4 and TRBJ2-7; TRBD2 matches 10 bases. Germline V lookup: CDR1 SGHNT, CDR2 YYREEE (reference sequence). This CDR3 has 15 amino acids. Trimming took 3 bases from V and 3 from J; bases not matched to a gene: 6. CDR3 sequence (DNA): TGTGCCAGCAGCTCTCGACTAGCGGGCAACTACGAGCAGTACTTC. It specifies CASSSRLAGNYEQYF.

The gene calls are TRBV7-9 and TRBJ1-4; D not certain. CDR1 is SEHNR, CDR2 FQNEAQ, per germline (reference sequence). The germline V and J ends were trimmed by 3 bases and 10 bases, with 12 bases remaining between them. The CDR3 has 13 residues. The CDR3 reads CASSFDGVGKLFF. CDR3 coding DNA: TGTGCCAGCAGCTTTGACGGGGTCGGAAAACTGTTTTTT.

The genes are TRBV25-1 and TRBJ2-3; 7 nucleotides match TRBD2. The CDR3 totals 14 residues. V lost 5 bases, J lost 0 bases, and 2 bases stayed unmatched. CDR1 MGHDK and CDR2 SYGVNS come from the germline V gene. In DNA, the CDR3 is TGTGCCAGCAGTAAACTAGCGAGCACAGATACGCAGTATTTT. This gives the protein CASSKLASTDTQYF.

This clonotype was counted a few times. This rearrangement joins TRBV28 to TRBJ1-1; D ambiguous. Germline CDR1 is MDHEN and CDR2 is SYDVKM. Between the trimmed V and J ends, which lost 1 base and 0 bases, there was a span of 12 bases. The CDR3 has 16 amino acids. The CDR3: CASSLSLWRVNTEAFF. The CDR3 nucleotides read TGTGCCAGCAGTTTATCCCTGTGGCGGGTGAACACTGAAGCTTTCTTT.

This chain connects TRBV6-2 or TRBV6-3 to TRBJ2-1; no reliable D call. V gave up 2 bases and J gave up 7 bases, with 12 bases separating them. The germline V gene has CDR1 MNHEY and CDR2 SVGEGT. The CDR3 has 14 amino acids. The CDR3 DNA is TGTGCCAGCAGTTACCCATCCCCCCGAAATGAGCAGTTCTTC. The encoded protein is CASSYPSPRNEQFF.

The chain joins TRBV3-1 to TRBJ2-3; D perhaps matches TRBD1 (5 bases). The V and J ends lost 4 bases and 2 bases respectively, with 25 bases between them. The germline V gene has CDR1 LGHDT and CDR2 YNNKEL (reference sequence). The CDR3 length is 19 residues. Written as DNA, the CDR3 is TGTGCCAGCAGCCCTGCATGGGTAGATGGGGCTGGCTACACAGATACGCAGTATTTT. This encodes CASSPAWVDGAGYTDTQYF.

J is TRBJ2-3 and V is TRBV11-2; 10 bases align to TRBD2. Trimming at V came to 4 bases and at J to 5 bases, leaving 12 bases not matched to a gene. The germline V gene has CDR1 SGHAT and CDR2 FQNNGV. This CDR3 region has 17 residues. CDR3 loop: CASSSGAGGRLVDTQYF. In DNA form, the CDR3 reads TGTGCCAGCAGCTCCGGAGCGGGAGGGCGCTTGGTAGATACGCAGTATTTT.

This clonotype was detected ten times or more. This chain uses TRBV7-9 with TRBJ2-3, with no clear D. The germline V and J ends were trimmed by 1 base and 1 base, with 6 bases remaining between them. The germline CDR1 and CDR2 sequences are SEHNR and FQNEAQ (reference sequence). The CDR3 length is 14 residues. CDR3 coding DNA: TGTGCCAGCAGCTTAGAGCTCGGCACAGATACGCAGTATTTT. As protein: CASSLELGTDTQYF.

DNA for the CDR3: TGCGCCAGCAGCCAACCAAATTACGAGCAGTTCTTC. Its translation: CASSQPNYEQFF. The rearrangement uses TRBV5-1 and TRBJ2-1; no definite D call. Trimming cost V 4 bases and J 10 bases, with 12 bases left between them. This CDR3 contains 12 residues. Germline assignment: CDR1 SGHRS and CDR2 YFSETQ.

The chain's CDR3 is CATSRDGLRTGKLQETQYF. Written as DNA, the CDR3 is TGTGCCACCAGCAGAGACGGACTTCGGACAGGGAAGCTCCAAGAGACCCAGTACTTC. The genes are TRBV15 and TRBJ2-5, with 8 positions matching TRBD1. V shed 0 bases, J shed 1 base, and the junction held 13 bases outside the gene matches. The V gene's germline CDR1 is LNHNV and CDR2 YYDKDF (reference sequence). The length of the CDR3 is 19 residues.

In this sample, this clonotype turned up many times. The chain links TRBV7-9 to TRBJ2-3, with a tentative D call TRBD2 (6 bases). V gave up 4 bases and J gave up 2 bases, with 28 bases separating them. This CDR3 spans 20 amino acids. Germline CDR1 is SEHNR and CDR2 is FQNEAQ (reference sequence). CDR3 coding DNA: TGTGCCAGCAGCTCCCTGGTGGCCCGGACTACACCAACGGACACAGATACGCAGTATTTT. Its translation: CASSSLVARTTPTDTDTQYF. Based on the CDR3 plus reference TRBV7-9 and TRBJ2-3, the full variable domain is DTGVSQNPRHKITKRGQNVTFRCDPISEHNRLYWYRQTLGQGPEFLTYFQNEAQLEKSRLLSDRFSAERPKGSFSTLEIQRTEQGDSAMYLCASSSLVARTTPTDTDTQYFGPGTRLTVL.

The chain recombines TRBV9 with TRBJ2-3; tentatively, D is TRBD2 (6 bases). CDR1 is SGDLS, CDR2 YYNGEE, per germline. Between the trimmed V and J ends, which lost 0 bases and 5 bases, there was a span of 10 bases. The CDR3 runs to 14 residues. CDR3: CASSVGAGRDTQYF. The CDR3 DNA reads TGTGCCAGCAGCGTAGGTGCGGGACGAGATACGCAGTATTTT. Together with reference TRBV9 and TRBJ2-3, the CDR3 gives the full variable domain: DSGVTQTPKHLITATGQRVTLRCSPRSGDLSVYWYQQSLDQGLQFLIQYYNGEERAKGNILERFSAQQFPDLHSELNLSSLELGDSALYFCASSVGAGRDTQYFGPGTRLTVL.

This clonotype was counted many times. The chain couples TRBV28 to TRBJ1-1; possible D gene TRBD1, 6 bases. V dropped 9 bases and J dropped 5 bases, with 13 bases sitting between them. Germline assignment: CDR1 MDHEN and CDR2 SYDVKM. The CDR3 has 12 amino acids. CDR3 in DNA: TGTGCCAGTCAGGGGTGGGAGACTGAAGCTTTCTTT. It specifies CASQGWETEAFF.

This clonotype came up many times. The V gene is TRBV14, the J gene TRBJ1-2; D remains ambiguous. The germline CDR1 and CDR2 sequences are SGHDN and FVKESK. The CDR3 sequence is 16 residues long. The V gene lost 0 bases and the J gene lost 0 bases, with 11 bases spanning the gap. Written as DNA, the CDR3 is TGTGCCAGCAGCCAAGATGCCTACAGAGCTAACTATGGCTACACCTTC. Amino acids: CASSQDAYRANYGYTF. Looking up the rest from reference TRBV14 and TRBJ1-2 gives the full variable domain: EAGVTQFPSHSVIEKGQTVTLRCDPISGHDNLYWYRRVMGKEIKFLLHFVKESKQDESGMPNNRFLAERTGGTYSTLKVQPAELEDSGVYFCASSQDAYRANYGYTFGSGTRLTVV.

The gene calls are TRBV29-1 and TRBJ2-7; 7 nucleotides line up with TRBD2. After removal of 7 bases from V and 4 bases from J, the junction contained 7 bases not matched to a gene. The CDR3 is 12 residues long. Germline lookup yields CDR1 SQVTM and CDR2 ANQGSEA. The CDR3 DNA is TGCAGCGCGAAAGCGGGACCTTACGAGCAGTACTTC. Encoded protein: CSAKAGPYEQYF.

This clonotype occurred many times. This sequence joins TRBV28 and TRBJ1-1, with TRBD1 as a possible D gene (5 bases). V was shortened by 1 base and J by 5 bases, with 14 bases between the two germline ends. The length of the CDR3 is 15 residues. Germline V lookup: CDR1 MDHEN, CDR2 SYDVKM. CDR3 loop: CASSLFEGRGTEAFF. CDR3 nucleotides: TGTGCCAGCAGTTTATTCGAGGGGCGGGGGACTGAAGCTTTCTTT.

This clonotype was counted only a few times. This sequence joins TRBV20-1 and TRBJ2-7; 11 bases are shared with TRBD2. This CDR3 region has 14 residues. The germline V gene has CDR1 DFQATT and CDR2 SNEGSKA (reference sequence). The V segment lost 6 bases and the J segment 0 bases; nucleotides outside the gene matches: 4. The CDR3 sequence is CSARGLADSYEQYF. In nucleotides, the CDR3 is TGCAGTGCGAGGGGACTAGCGGACTCCTACGAGCAGTACTTC.

This clonotype was seen repeatedly, ten times or more. The chain carries TRBV11-3 and TRBJ2-5; TRBD1 is a possible D gene (5 bases). CDR3 size: 17 residues. In germline, CDR1 is SGHNT, CDR2 YENEEA. V dropped 2 bases and J dropped 0 bases, with 16 bases sitting between them. CDR3 sequence: CASSLNDRTWYQETQYF. In DNA form, the CDR3 reads TGTGCCAGCAGCTTAAACGACAGAACTTGGTACCAAGAGACCCAGTACTTC.

V gene TRBV10-3 combines with J gene TRBJ2-5, with D perhaps TRBD1 or TRBD2 (6 bases each). This CDR3 contains 15 residues. Germline V gene sequence: CDR1 ENHRY, CDR2 SYGVKD. The V and J ends lost 0 bases and 3 bases respectively, with 11 bases between them. DNA of the CDR3: TGTGCCATCAGTGAGTCTGGGGGGACAAAAGAGACCCAGTACTTC. It encodes CAISESGGTKETQYF.

This chain uses TRBV12-5 with TRBJ1-5; 7 bases line up with TRBD1. Unmatched junction bases numbered 5, after V lost 3 bases and J lost 0 bases. The CDR3 has 16 residues. CDR1 is LGHNT, CDR2 FRNRAP, per germline. The CDR3 protein is CASGFGTDYSNQPQHF. For the CDR3, the DNA is TGTGCTAGTGGTTTTGGGACAGACTATAGCAATCAGCCCCAGCATTTT.

This clonotype was recorded at least ten times. V gene TRBV2 combines with J gene TRBJ1-1; D is uncertain. Germline loops: CDR1 SNHLY, CDR2 FYNNEI. This CDR3 is built from 13 residues. V lost 7 bases to trimming and J lost 1 base, with 10 bases between them. The CDR3 loop reads CASTSDWNTEAFF. DNA for the CDR3: TGTGCCAGCACCTCGGACTGGAACACTGAAGCTTTCTTT.

Note on this clonotype: One end of the junction varies from germline; a read error may be responsible. The chain couples TRBV20-1 to TRBJ2-5; possibly TRBD2 for D (6 bases). The CDR3 covers 16 residues. CDR1 and CDR2 (germline): DFQATT, SNEGSKA (reference sequence). For the CDR3, the DNA is TGCAATGCTAGAGATCAAGGAGGGGACTTTCAAGAGACCCAGTACTTC. Its protein is CNARDQGGDFQETQYF.

This clonotype came up many times. V gene TRBV15 combines with J gene TRBJ1-5; D might be TRBD1 (6 bases). The germline V gene encodes CDR1 LNHNV and CDR2 YYDKDF (reference sequence). V lost 0 bases, J lost 9 bases, and 15 bases lay in between. There are 15 residues in the CDR3. DNA of the CDR3: TGTGCCACCAGCAGAGATCATCAGGGGTTGATGCCCCAGCATTTT. Translation: CATSRDHQGLMPQHF.